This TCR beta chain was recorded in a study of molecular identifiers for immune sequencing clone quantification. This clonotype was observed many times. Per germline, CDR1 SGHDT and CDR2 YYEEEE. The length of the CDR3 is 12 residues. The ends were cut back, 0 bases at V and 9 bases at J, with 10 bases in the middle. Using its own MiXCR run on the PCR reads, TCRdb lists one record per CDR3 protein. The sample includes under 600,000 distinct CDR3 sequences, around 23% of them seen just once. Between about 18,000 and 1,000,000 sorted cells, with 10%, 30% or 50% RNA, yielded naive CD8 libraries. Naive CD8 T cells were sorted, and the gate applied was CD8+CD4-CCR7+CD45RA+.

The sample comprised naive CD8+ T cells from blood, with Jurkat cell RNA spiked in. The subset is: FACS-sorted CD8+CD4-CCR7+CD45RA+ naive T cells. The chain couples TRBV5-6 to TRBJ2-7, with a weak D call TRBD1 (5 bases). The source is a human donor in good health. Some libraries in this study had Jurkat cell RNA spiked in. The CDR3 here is CASSLEGARQYF. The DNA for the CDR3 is TGTGCCAGCAGCTTGGAAGGGGCGAGGCAGTACTTC. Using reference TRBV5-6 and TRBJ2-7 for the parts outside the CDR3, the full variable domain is DAGVTQSPTHLIKTRGQQVTLRCSPKSGHDTVSWYQQALGQGPQFIFQYYEEEERQRGNFPDRFSGHQFPNYSSELNVNALLLGDSALYLCASSLEGARQYFGPGTRLTVT.